In its sample, the clone carrying this T cell receptor beta chain was seen once. Antigen unknown. Other nucleotide sequences in the sample specify the same CDR3. The source of the sample is a study of shared clonotypes between healthy human individuals. Findings and caveats of the study: Some clonotypes were shared by all four sorted-subset donors, while others were not shared. The non-shared ones had lower generation probabilities than the shared ones.

Several immunoSEQ plates held equal portions of the genomic DNA taken from each subset. Libraries were prepared by immunoSEQ multiplex PCR; TCRdb keeps only in-frame clonotypes and omits some of them. This table has around 610,000 clones, approximately 96% appearing once. CD45RO-negative, CCR7-positively selected cells formed the naive CD8 fraction, excluding terminally differentiated effector memory CD45RA+ cells. Healthy adults negative for HIV, lacking recent acute infections or vaccinations, served as donors. The TCR originated in a woman aged 25 to 39 in good health. Sequencing was performed on naive CD8+ T cells sorted from blood.

DNA for the CDR3: TGTGCCAGCAGTGAAGTCCGATACAATGAGCAGTTCTTC. As protein: CASSEVRYNEQFF. The rearrangement uses TRBV6-1 and TRBJ2-1; D call uncertain. The CDR3 runs to 13 residues. Trimming removed 1 base at V and 4 bases at J, with 5 bases between. Per germline, CDR1 MNHNS and CDR2 SASEGT.